The sequence of this T cell receptor (beta chain) was determined in a study of blood T cell repertoires in COVID-19 (dated by TCRdb to the early 2020s). Regarding the research as a whole: Samples covering the acute and convalescent phases of COVID-19 were provided by collaborators in the United States, Italy and Spain. Subjects who had been exposed to COVID-19, were actively infected with it, or had recovered from it provided the deeply sampled blood TCRbeta repertoires that made up the dataset. The prospective study material was composed of cDNA or gDNA derived from T cells, B-cell-depleted T cells, or PBMCs. A de-identified subject ID, COVID-19 status, age in years and sex were almost always included in the sample metadata. The samples were drawn from two sources: the first 160 participants of the ongoing ImmuneRACE study, and 1,254 subjects contributed by 6 global collaborators. A freely available public database, intended as a resource for researchers studying the immune response to SARS-CoV-2, is where the repertoires were released. Where available, HLA class I and class II types were taken from metadata supplied by the sample provider and were not determined by assay-based typing. What the authors observed across the whole study: The quantity of clinical and demographic metadata differed by source and by participant and was supplied without curation.

Comment on this clone: Its antigen specificity is not known. No per-base quality is available; no much larger clone lies one base away.

The collaborating institutions used their own protocols to collect whole blood in K2EDTA tubes. For TCRbeta analysis, collaborator samples were shipped as frozen whole blood, as isolated PBMCs, or as DNA extracted from either sample type. The germline V gene (reference sequence) provides CDR1 SEHNR and CDR2 FQNEAQ. V is pared back by 5 bases and J by 5 bases, with 15 bases lying between the germline termini. Taken from cysteine to phenylalanine, the CDR3 has 14 residues. Only the CDR3 part of the read is kept: 42 bases, read in frame from the first base. TCRbeta CDR3 regions were amplified from genomic DNA using the immunoSEQ Assay, a bias-controlled multiplex PCR. Regarding the original processing steps: The number of nucleated cells in each sample was estimated from the amplification of reference gene primers within the assay. Sequence reads were collapsed and filtered to measure the absolute abundance of every unique TCRbeta CDR3 rearrangement. For each sample, productive Simpson clonality was calculated as the square root of Simpson's diversity index across productive rearrangements. This immuneACCESS table, as held by TCRdb, lists in-frame sequences with V and J called but not all clones. Of the missing ones, under half trace to an unresolved V gene in checked studies; the others have no known cause. The V and J calls and clone size were taken over from that table, and D and trimming were inferred from the DNA. Recorded for this sample are roughly 140,000 clones; approximately 85% of them occurred a single time. The leading ten clones occupy less than 3% of the sample.

The TCR sequence derives from a man aged 50-59 years with acute or convalescent COVID-19. The sequencing input was peripheral blood. The V gene is TRBV7-9 and the J gene is TRBJ2-5; no D gene can be assigned with confidence. The DNA sequence is as follows: TGTGCCAGCAGCCGCGGATCGGTCGGGGAGACCCAGTACTTC. Translated, it reads CASSRGSVGETQYF.